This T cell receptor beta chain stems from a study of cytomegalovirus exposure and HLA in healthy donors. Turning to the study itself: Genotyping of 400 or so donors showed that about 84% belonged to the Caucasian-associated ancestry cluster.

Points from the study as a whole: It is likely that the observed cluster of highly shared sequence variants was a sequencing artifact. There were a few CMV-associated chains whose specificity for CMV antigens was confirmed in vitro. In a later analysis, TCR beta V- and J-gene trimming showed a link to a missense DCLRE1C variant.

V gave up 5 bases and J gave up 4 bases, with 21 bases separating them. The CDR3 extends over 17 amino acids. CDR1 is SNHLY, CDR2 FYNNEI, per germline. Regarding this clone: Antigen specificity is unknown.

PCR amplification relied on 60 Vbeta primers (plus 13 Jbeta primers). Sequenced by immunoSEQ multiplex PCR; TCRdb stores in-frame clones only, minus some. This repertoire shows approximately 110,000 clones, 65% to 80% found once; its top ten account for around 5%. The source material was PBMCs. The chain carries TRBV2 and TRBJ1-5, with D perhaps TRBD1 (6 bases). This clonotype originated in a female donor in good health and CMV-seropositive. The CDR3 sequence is CASSPAPGVRANQPQHF. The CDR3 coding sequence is TGTGCCAGCAGTCCCGCCCCAGGGGTCCGGGCTAATCAGCCCCAGCATTTT.